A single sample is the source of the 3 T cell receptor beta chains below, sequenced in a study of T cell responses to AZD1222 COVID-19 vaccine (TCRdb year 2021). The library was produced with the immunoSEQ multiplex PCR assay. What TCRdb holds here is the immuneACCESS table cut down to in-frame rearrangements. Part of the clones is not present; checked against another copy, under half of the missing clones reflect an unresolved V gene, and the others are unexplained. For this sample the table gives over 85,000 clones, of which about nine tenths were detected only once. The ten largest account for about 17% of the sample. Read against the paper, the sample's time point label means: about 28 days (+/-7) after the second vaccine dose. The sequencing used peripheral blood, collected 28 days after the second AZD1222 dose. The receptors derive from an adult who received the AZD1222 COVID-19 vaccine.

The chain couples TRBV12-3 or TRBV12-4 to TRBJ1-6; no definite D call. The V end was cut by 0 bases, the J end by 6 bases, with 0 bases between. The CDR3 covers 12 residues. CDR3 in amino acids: CASSLANSPLHF. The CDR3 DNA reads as TGTGCCAGCAGTTTAGCTAATTCACCCCTCCACTTT.

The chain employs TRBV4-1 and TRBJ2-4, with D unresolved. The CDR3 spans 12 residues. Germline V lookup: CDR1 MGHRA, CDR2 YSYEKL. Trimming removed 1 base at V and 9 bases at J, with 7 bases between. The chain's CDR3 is CASSQGTGIQYF. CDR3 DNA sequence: TGCGCCAGCAGCCAAGGCACGGGCATTCAGTACTTC.

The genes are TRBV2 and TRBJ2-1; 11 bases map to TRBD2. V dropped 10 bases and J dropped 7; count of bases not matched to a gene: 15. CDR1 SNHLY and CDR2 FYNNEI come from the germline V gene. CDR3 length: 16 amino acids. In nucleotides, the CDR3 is TGTGCCACTGGAGGAAGAGGGACTAGCGGCCGTAATGAGCAGTTCTTC. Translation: CATGGRGTSGRNEQFF. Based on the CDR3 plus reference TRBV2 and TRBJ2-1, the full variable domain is EPEVTQTPSHQVTQMGQEVILRCVPISNHLYFYWYRQILGQKVEFLVSFYNNEISEKSEIFDDQFSVERPDGSNFTLKIRSTKLEDSAMYFCATGGRGTSGRNEQFFGPGTRLTVL.